This TCR beta chain was observed in a study of T cells in Graves' hyperthyroidism and ophthalmopathy. The table lists this clonotype with a few counts. Using RNA transcripts as the source, TCR beta CDR3 regions were amplified. The TCR CDR3 first-round RT-PCR relied on the HTBI primer set. MiXCR, applied by TCRdb to the multiplex PCR reads, yields one record per CDR3 protein. In the table there are roughly 350,000 distinct CDR3 sequences, roughly 13% of which are singletons. Looked up from germline, CDR1 is LNHNV and CDR2 is YYDKDF (reference sequence). This CDR3 spans 13 amino acids. The V gene lost 1 base and the J gene lost 2 bases, with 6 bases spanning the gap.

The clonotype comes from a woman aged 25-40 years with Graves' hyperthyroidism. The sequenced sample consisted of blood. V is TRBV15 and J is TRBJ2-7; D is undetermined. CDR3 coding DNA: TGTGCCACCAGCAGAGTCTTAGCCTACGAGCAGTACTTC. Amino acid sequence: CATSRVLAYEQYF.